One and the same sample provided the 9 T cell receptor beta chains below, sequenced in a study of Graves' ophthalmopathy and Graves' hyperthyroidism. Amplification of TCR beta CDR3 regions used RNA transcripts. HTBI-primed first-round RT-PCR preceded second-round multiplex PCR. TCRdb itself ran the multiplex PCR reads through MiXCR, one entry per CDR3 protein. Counted here are hundreds of thousands of distinct CDR3 sequences, 20% to 25% occurring once; the ten biggest clones make up about 6.6%. Sequencing was performed on peripheral blood. The receptors come from a woman under 30 with stable Graves' hyperthyroidism. Some clones in this sample may be carry-over from other donors' samples.

At least ten counts were recorded for this clonotype. V and J are TRBV11-2 and TRBJ2-7; a possible D gene is TRBD2 (5 bases). The CDR3 covers 15 residues. The V gene's germline CDR1 is SGHAT and CDR2 FQNNGV. V lost 2 bases and J lost 4, with 15 bases in between. The CDR3 region is CASSLNPGWRYEQYF. The DNA of the CDR3 is TGTGCCAGCAGCTTAAATCCGGGGTGGCGATACGAGCAGTACTTC.

Turning to this clonotype: This may arise from a read error, as a much more abundant clone is one base away. The V gene is TRBV5-1, the J gene TRBJ2-2; 8 nucleotides agree with TRBD2. Germline CDR1 SGHRS, CDR2 YFSETQ. The CDR3 covers 17 residues. The CDR3 DNA follows: TGCGTCAGCAGCTTGGTGATAGCGGGATCGAACACCGGGGAGCTGTTTTTT. Its protein is CVSSLVIAGSNTGELFF.

There are many counts of this clonotype. The rearrangement joins TRBV5-1 to TRBJ2-7; 9 nucleotides agree with TRBD1. V trimming: 0 bases; J trimming: 5 bases; junction bases outside the gene matches: 3. Germline-derived CDR1 and CDR2 are SGHRS and YFSETQ. The CDR3 has 14 residues. The CDR3 loop is CASSLDRGRDEQYF. CDR3 coding DNA: TGCGCCAGCAGCTTGGACAGGGGGCGCGACGAGCAGTACTTC.

This clonotype turned up a few times. V is TRBV6-2 or TRBV6-3 and J is TRBJ1-3; 8 bases match TRBD1. Trimming removed 2 bases from V and 7 bases from J; junction bases left unmatched: 10. Germline V CDR1 and CDR2: MNHEY, SVGEGT. There are 16 residues in the CDR3. CDR3 in DNA: TGTGCCAGCAGTTACCTCGGACAGGGACGAGGGAACACCATATATTTT. It codes for CASSYLGQGRGNTIYF.

CDR3 amino acids: CASSIPGTPYSGNTIYF. The CDR3 DNA reads as TGTGCCAGTAGTATCCCCGGGACACCTTACTCTGGAAACACCATATATTTT. The V call is TRBV19, the J call TRBJ1-3, with D maybe TRBD1 (6 bases). Germline V CDR1 and CDR2: LNHDA, SQIVND (reference sequence). The CDR3 is 17 amino acids. Deletions cut 3 bases from V and 0 bases from J, with 15 bases between.

This clonotype was seen a handful of times. The rearrangement uses TRBV7-3 and TRBJ2-2; 8 bases align to TRBD2. Germline CDR1 is SGHTA and CDR2 is FQGTGA. Trimming removed 1 base from V and 0 bases from J; junction bases left unmatched: 4. The CDR3 spans 17 residues. In DNA form, the CDR3 reads TGTGCCAGCAGCTTAAGTCTTAGCGGGGCGAACACCGGGGAGCTGTTTTTT. The encoded protein is CASSLSLSGANTGELFF.

This clonotype was seen ten or more times. V is TRBV19 and J is TRBJ2-7; 8 bases map to TRBD1. V shed 8 bases and J 3 bases; nucleotides not matched to a gene: 12. Per the germline V gene, CDR1 is LNHDA and CDR2 is SQIVND (reference sequence). The CDR3 has 15 amino acids. The CDR3 protein is CASLGTTGGRYEQYF. CDR3 coding DNA: TGTGCCAGTCTTGGTACTACAGGGGGACGCTACGAGCAGTACTTC.

This clonotype was picked up a small number of times. This rearrangement joins TRBV14 to TRBJ2-2, with D tentatively TRBD2 (5 bases). Per the germline V gene, CDR1 is SGHDN and CDR2 is FVKESK. V was shortened by 8 bases and J by 1 base, with 8 bases between the two germline ends. The CDR3 sequence is 13 residues long. The CDR3 sequence is CASLGLNTGELFF. The CDR3 DNA sequence: TGTGCCAGCCTAGGACTGAACACCGGGGAGCTGTTTTTT.

Turning to this clonotype: Possible read error: a much larger clone is one base away. This chain joins TRBV28 and TRBJ1-5; D is possibly TRBD1 (5 bases). V lost 6 bases to trimming and J lost 7 bases, with 22 bases between them. This CDR3 region has 16 residues. Germline V gene lookup returns CDR1 MDHEN and CDR2 SYDVKM. The CDR3: CASSIREWGGEQPQHF. In DNA, the CDR3 is TGTGCCAGCAGCATTAGGGAGTGGGGAGGGGAACAGCCCCAGCATTTT.